This T cell receptor (beta chain) comes out of a study of OX40 agonist ivuxolimab in advanced cancers. For context, the study as a whole: Ivuxolimab, which targeted the costimulatory receptor OX40 (CD134), was an agonistic, fully human IgG2 monoclonal antibody. Among the roughly 54 dose-escalation patients, roughly 20 had hepatocellular carcinoma, 15 or so melanoma, 9 renal cell carcinoma and 9 head and neck cancer. Partial responses occurred in three dose-escalation patients: two with cutaneous melanoma and one with hepatocellular carcinoma. In the dose-escalation cohort, approximately 83% of patients were male, and the mean age was 60 years with a range of about 20 to 80. Intravenous ivuxolimab was administered to patients every 2 weeks at six dose levels: 0.01, 0.1, 0.3, 1.5, 3 and 10 mg/kg. The paper describes the monotherapy dose-escalation part (N of about 57 patients) of the phase I trial of ivuxolimab. Patients were allowed to have had prior anti-PD-1, anti-PD-L1 or anti-CTLA-4 therapy, and about 40% of the dose-escalation patients had been treated with checkpoint inhibitors. Peripheral TCRbeta sequencing was intended to test whether TCR sequence diversity was altered and clonal T-cell expansion was caused by ivuxolimab.

General conclusions and limits of the study: After ivuxolimab, more expanded clones were found on average in CD8+ T cells than in CD4+ T cells. Low levels of normalized T-cell clonal expansion were also seen in some patients who did not respond. At doses of 0.1 to 3.0 mg/kg, clonal expansion of both CD4+ and CD8+ T cells in blood was seen between baseline and week 6. In partial responders in the 0.1-3.0 mg/kg groups, normalized peripheral clonal expansion was found to be among the lowest, especially among CD8+ T cells. The antigen specificity of the clonally expanded peripheral T cells was not determined.

From cysteine to phenylalanine, the CDR3 is 14 amino acids long. The DNA shown is the 42-base CDR3, in frame from base 1. Genomic DNA was isolated from the sorted cells so that the TCRbeta CDR3 region could be sequenced. TCRbeta CDR3 regions were sequenced using the immunoSEQ Assay. Here the immuneACCESS table is served through TCRdb, limited to in-frame sequences with V and J called. Missing clones are a known gap in these copies; in checked studies unresolved V genes cover under half, and the rest lacks a known reason. The sample profile shows 60,000 to 75,000 clones; approximately 90% of them were found once. The ten largest clones add up to approximately 1.3% of the sample. The trial excluded patients who had a history of autoimmune disease or who were on systemic immunosuppression. Peripheral blood for TCR sequencing was collected from all dose cohorts at baseline, on cycle 4 day 1, and on cycle 7 day 1. Samples were obtained from an open-label, multicenter, first-in-human phase I dose-escalation trial of ivuxolimab. Adults with locally advanced or metastatic melanoma, renal cell, hepatocellular, or head and neck squamous cell carcinoma were enrolled in the trial. Before TCR sequencing, CD4+ T cells and CD8+ T cells from peripheral blood were sorted into separate populations.

Remarks on this clone: Its antigen is still unknown. Per-nucleotide qualities are absent, and no much larger clonotype sits a single base away.

This TCR derives from an adult with an advanced solid tumor such as melanoma, head and neck, liver or kidney cancer. The source material was CD4+ or CD8+ T cells sorted from blood, sampled in a trial of the OX40 agonist ivuxolimab. Recombination linked TRBV1 to TRBJ2-7; the table calls TRBD2, which could not be checked here. TRBV1 corresponds to a pseudogene. In nucleotide form, the sequence is TGCACCAGCAGCCCGCCGTCGGCGGGAGTCGAGCAGTACTTC. Its translation is CTSSPPSAGVEQYF.